This TCR beta chain is from a study of radiotherapy plus CTLA-4 blockade in lung cancer. Study details: Objective responses were documented in around 19% of patients, with disease control in just over 30%.

Enrolled patients, whose metastatic non-small-cell lung cancer was chemo-refractory, received focal radiation plus CTLA-4 blockade with ipilimumab. Germline CDR1 SNHLY, CDR2 FYNNEI. V trimming: 6 bases; J trimming: 0 bases; junction bases outside the gene matches: 6. The CDR3 totals 16 residues. Findings of the study overall: The study found tumor-derived TCR clones expanded in blood after radiotherapy plus ipilimumab. Interferon-beta, together with early blood T cell clone dynamics, reportedly best predicted response.

Sequenced by immunoSEQ multiplex PCR; TCRdb stores in-frame clones only, minus some. This table holds 100,000 to 150,000 clones, approximately 90% found once. This clone has a single count. Its cognate antigen is unknown. The chain recombines TRBV2 with TRBJ1-3, with 9 bases aligning to TRBD1. The sample consisted of peripheral blood, taken from a patient treated with radiotherapy plus ipilimumab. This clonotype was obtained from a human donor with non-small cell lung cancer that progressed on radiotherapy plus ipilimumab. Here the CDR3 DNA reads TGTGCCAGCAGACCGCCGGGACAGGGCTCTGGAAACACCATATATTTT. Amino acid sequence: CASRPPGQGSGNTIYF.